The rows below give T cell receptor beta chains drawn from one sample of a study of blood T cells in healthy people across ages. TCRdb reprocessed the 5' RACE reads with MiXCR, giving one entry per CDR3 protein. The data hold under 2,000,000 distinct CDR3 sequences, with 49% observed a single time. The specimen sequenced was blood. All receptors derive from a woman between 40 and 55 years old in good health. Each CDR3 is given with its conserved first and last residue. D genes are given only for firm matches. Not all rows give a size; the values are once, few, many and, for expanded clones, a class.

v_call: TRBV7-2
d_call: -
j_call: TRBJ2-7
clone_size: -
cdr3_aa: CASSPNGQETLYF
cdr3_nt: TGTGCCAGCAGTCCGAACGGCCAAGAGACCCTGTACTTC

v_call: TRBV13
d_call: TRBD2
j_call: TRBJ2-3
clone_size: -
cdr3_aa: CASSLFSSGGSTDTQYF
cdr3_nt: TGTGCCAGCAGCCTGTTCTCTAGCGGGGGTAGCACAGATACGCAGTATTTT

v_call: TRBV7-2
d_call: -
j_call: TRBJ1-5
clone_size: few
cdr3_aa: CASSRRQGNQPQHF
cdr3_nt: TGTGCCAGCAGCCGTCGACAAGGCAATCAGCCCCAGCATTTT

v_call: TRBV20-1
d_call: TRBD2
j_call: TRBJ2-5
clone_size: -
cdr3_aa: CSAQTSGGAEETQYF
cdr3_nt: TGCAGTGCCCAGACTAGCGGGGGGGCCGAGGAGACCCAGTACTTC

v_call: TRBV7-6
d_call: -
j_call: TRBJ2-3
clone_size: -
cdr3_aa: CASGGTPKDTQYF
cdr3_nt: TGTGCCAGCGGGGGGACTCCCAAGGATACGCAGTATTTT

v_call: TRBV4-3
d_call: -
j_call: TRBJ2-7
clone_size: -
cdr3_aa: CASSQELGQSYEQYF
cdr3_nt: TGCGCCAGCAGCCAAGAACTAGGGCAGTCCTACGAGCAGTACTTC

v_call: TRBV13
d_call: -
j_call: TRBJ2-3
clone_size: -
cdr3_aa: CASSMDSTSTDTQYF
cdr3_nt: TGTGCCAGCAGCATGGACTCGACGAGCACAGATACGCAGTATTTT

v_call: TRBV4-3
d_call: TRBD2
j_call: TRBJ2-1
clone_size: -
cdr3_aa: CASSHSSGGFDEQFF
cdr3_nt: TGCGCCAGCAGCCATAGCAGCGGGGGGTTTGATGAGCAGTTCTTC

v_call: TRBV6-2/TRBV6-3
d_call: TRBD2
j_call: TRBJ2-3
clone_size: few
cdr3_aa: CASSRTSGPVSTDTQYF
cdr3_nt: TGTGCCAGCAGCCGGACTAGCGGGCCTGTTAGCACAGATACGCAGTATTTT

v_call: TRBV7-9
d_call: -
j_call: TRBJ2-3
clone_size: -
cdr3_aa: CASSSPWDGNTDTQYF
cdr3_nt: TGTGCCAGCAGCTCACCCTGGGACGGTAACACAGATACGCAGTATTTT

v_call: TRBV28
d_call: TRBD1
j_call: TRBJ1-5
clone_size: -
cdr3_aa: CASSSAQGYQPQHF
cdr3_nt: TGTGCCAGCAGTTCCGCACAGGGGTATCAGCCCCAGCATTTT

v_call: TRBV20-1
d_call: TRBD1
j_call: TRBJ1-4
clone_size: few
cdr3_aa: CSAEDRGNEKLFF
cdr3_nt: TGCAGTGCCGAGGACAGGGGAAATGAAAAACTGTTTTTT

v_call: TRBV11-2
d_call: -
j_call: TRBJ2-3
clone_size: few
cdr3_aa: CASSPTSSPVTDTQYF
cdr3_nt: TGTGCCAGCAGCCCCACTAGCTCCCCTGTTACAGATACGCAGTATTTT

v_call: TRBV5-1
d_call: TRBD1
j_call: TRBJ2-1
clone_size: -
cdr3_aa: CASSLAGGTTPNEQFF
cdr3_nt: TGCGCCAGCAGCTTGGCAGGGGGAACCACCCCCAATGAGCAGTTCTTC

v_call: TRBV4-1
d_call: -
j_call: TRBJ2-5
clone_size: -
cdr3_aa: CASSQDPGGVDNEQYF
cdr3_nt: TGCGCCAGCAGCCAAGATCCGGGGGGCGTTGACAATGAGCAGTACTTC

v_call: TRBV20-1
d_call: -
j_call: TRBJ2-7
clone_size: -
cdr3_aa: CSARARFSSYEKYF
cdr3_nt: TGCAGTGCTAGAGCTCGCTTTAGCTCCTACGAGAAGTACTTC

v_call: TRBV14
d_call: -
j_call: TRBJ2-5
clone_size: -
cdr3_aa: CASSLGGGWEETQYF
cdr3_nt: TGTGCCAGCAGCCTCGGAGGAGGGTGGGAAGAGACCCAGTACTTC

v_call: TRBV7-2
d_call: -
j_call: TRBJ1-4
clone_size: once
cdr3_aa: CASSPKFFNEKLFF
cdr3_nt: TGTGCCAGCAGCCCCAAGTTCTTTAATGAAAAACTGTTTTTT

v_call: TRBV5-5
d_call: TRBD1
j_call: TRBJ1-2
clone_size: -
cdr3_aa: CASSDGQGVVYGYTF
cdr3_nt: TGTGCCAGCAGCGATGGACAGGGGGTCGTCTATGGCTACACCTTC

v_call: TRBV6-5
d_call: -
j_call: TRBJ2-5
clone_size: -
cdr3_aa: CASTVTWAGEETQYF
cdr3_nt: TGTGCCAGCACCGTTACGTGGGCAGGGGAAGAGACCCAGTACTTC

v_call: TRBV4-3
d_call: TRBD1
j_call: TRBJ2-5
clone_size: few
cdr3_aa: CASSQGTAGTQYF
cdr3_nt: TGCGCCAGCAGCCAGGGGACAGCTGGGACCCAGTACTTC

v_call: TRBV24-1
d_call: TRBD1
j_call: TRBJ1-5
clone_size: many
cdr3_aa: CATSDSGGSNQPQHF
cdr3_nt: TGTGCCACCAGTGATTCAGGGGGTAGCAATCAGCCCCAGCATTTT